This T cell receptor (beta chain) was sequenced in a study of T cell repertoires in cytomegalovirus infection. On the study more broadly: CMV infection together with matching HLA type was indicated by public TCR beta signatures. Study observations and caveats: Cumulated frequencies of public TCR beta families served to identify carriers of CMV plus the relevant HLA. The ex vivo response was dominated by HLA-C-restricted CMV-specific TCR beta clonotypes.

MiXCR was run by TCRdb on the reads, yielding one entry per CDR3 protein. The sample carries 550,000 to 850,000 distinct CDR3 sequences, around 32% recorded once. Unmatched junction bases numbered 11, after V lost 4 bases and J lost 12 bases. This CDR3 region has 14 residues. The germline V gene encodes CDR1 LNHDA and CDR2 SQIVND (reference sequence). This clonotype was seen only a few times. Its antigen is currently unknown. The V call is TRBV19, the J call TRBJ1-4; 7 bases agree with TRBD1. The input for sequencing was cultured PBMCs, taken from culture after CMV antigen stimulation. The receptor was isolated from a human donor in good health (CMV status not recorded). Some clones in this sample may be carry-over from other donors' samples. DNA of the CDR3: TGTGCCAGTAGTACCCCCCGACAGGGTGCGGAACTGTTTTTT. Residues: CASSTPRQGAELFF.